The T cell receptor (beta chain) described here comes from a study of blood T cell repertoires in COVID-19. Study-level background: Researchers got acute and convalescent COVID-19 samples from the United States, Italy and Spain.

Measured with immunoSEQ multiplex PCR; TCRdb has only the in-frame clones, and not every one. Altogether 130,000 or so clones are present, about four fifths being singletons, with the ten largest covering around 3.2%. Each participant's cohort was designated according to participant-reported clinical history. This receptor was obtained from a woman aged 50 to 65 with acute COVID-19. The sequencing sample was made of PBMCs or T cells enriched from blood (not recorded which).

The DNA of the CDR3 is TGCGCCAGCAGTCATAGCCCGGGGGATGGCTACACCTTC. It is translated as CASSHSPGDGYTF. The chain uses TRBV5-1 and TRBJ1-2; weak D call: TRBD1 (5 bases). Trimming took off 5 bases at V and 6 bases at J, with 14 bases between the two ends. This CDR3 spans 13 amino acids. Looked up from germline, CDR1 is SGHRS and CDR2 is YFSETQ.